Reported below is one TCR beta chain. The antigen is not known. The sample belongs to a study of T cell responses to AZD1222 COVID-19 vaccine. Study conclusions and caveats: Vaccination with two AZD1222 doses was followed by a rise in Spike-specific TCR breadth and depth. Mapped onto spike, vaccine-associated CD4 TCRs spanned it and were dominant at 160-218 and 743-854. A mostly white British donor set with more females was recruited, and clonal diversity was possibly underestimated.

Sequenced by immunoSEQ multiplex PCR; TCRdb stores in-frame clones only, minus some. The table lists tens of thousands of clones, 85% to 90% of them singletons. From germline, CDR1 is SGHAT and CDR2 FQNNGV. V was shortened by 5 bases and J by 2 bases, with 16 bases between the two germline ends. This CDR3 region has 15 residues. Here the sequenced sample was peripheral blood, taken on day 0 of MenACWY control vaccination. The sequence came from an adult in good health. This sequence joins TRBV11-2 and TRBJ2-7; D may be TRBD1 or TRBD2 (5 bases each). The DNA for the CDR3 is TGTGCCAGCAGCCCAAACCCGGGGCAGACCTACGAGCAGTACTTC. It specifies CASSPNPGQTYEQYF.